This T cell receptor (beta chain) was recorded in a study of T cell responses to AZD1222 COVID-19 vaccine. Study results and limitations: Spike-specific TCR breadth and depth were elevated following two AZD1222 doses.

Points on this clone: What it binds is unknown.

The method was immunoSEQ multiplex PCR; TCRdb's version includes in-frame clones alone and lacks a portion of them. Here the sample spans over 110,000 clones, roughly 90% being singletons. The CDR3 has 15 amino acids. Per germline, CDR1 SGHTA and CDR2 FQGTGA. V lost 3 bases to trimming and J lost 0 bases, with 9 bases between them. This TCR was sampled from an adult who received the AZD1222 COVID-19 vaccine. The V and J genes are TRBV7-3 and TRBJ2-1; D tentatively reads TRBD1 or TRBD2 (6 bases each). Material: peripheral blood, obtained 28 days after the second AZD1222 dose. The chain's CDR3 is CASSLEGDSYNEQFF. The CDR3 bases are TGTGCCAGCAGCTTGGAGGGGGACTCCTACAATGAGCAGTTCTTC.